The TCR beta chain under discussion was sequenced for a study of beta chain features in type 1 diabetes. The CDR3 is 13 residues long. The germline V gene encodes CDR1 SEHNR and CDR2 FQNEAQ (reference sequence). Trimming cost V 5 bases and J 4 bases; bases outside gene matches: 3. Study conclusions and caveats: VDJ junctions from type 1 diabetes patients carried fewer insertions and larger deletions. All four CD4+ subsets of Type 1 diabetes patients contained TCRB CDR3s that were moderately but significantly shorter. A greater similarity of naive, central memory and Treg TCRB repertoires was seen among patients than among healthy donors.

Naive, central memory, regulatory and stem cell-like memory cells within the CD4+ compartment were sorted using CD45RO/CCR7/CD25/CD127/CD95/CD27. Expressed TCRB transcripts were sequenced because the entire RNA isolate underwent reverse transcription. An average of around 3.5 million reads was obtained for naive, central memory and regulatory T cell samples. Using immunoSEQ multiplex PCR, the repertoire was profiled, and TCRdb retains in-frame clones only, with some absent. The sample lists roughly 230,000 clones, around 9.9% occurring once. This clone appeared a few times. Its antigen is still unknown.

The clonotype originates from a man younger than 45 with type 1 diabetes. Sequenced sample: naive CD4+ T cells from blood. The chain uses TRBV7-9 and TRBJ1-2; 8 bases match TRBD1. CDR3 residues: CASSVGQGYGYTF. CDR3 DNA: TGTGCCAGCAGCGTCGGACAGGGCTATGGCTACACCTTC.